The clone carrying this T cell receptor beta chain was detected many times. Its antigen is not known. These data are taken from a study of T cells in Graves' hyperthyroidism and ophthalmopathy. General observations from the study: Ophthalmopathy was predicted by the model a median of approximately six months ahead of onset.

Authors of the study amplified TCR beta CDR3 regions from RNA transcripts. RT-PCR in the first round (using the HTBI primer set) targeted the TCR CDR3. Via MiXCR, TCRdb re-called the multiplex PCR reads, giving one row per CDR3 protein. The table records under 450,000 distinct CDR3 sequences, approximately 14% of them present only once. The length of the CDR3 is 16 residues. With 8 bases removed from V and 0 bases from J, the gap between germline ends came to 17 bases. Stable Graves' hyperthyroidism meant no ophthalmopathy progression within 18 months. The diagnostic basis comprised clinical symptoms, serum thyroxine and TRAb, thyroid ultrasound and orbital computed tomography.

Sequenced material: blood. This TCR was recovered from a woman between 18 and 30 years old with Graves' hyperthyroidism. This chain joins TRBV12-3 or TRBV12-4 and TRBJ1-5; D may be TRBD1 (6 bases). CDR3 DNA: TGTGCCAGCCTAAAGGGGGGGGTTTTTAGCAATCAGCCCCAGCATTTT. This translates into CASLKGGVFSNQPQHF.